The following is a T cell receptor (beta chain) sequence with its context. Generated by immunoSEQ multiplex PCR, the TCRdb table keeps only in-frame clones and is missing some. This sample has 75,000 to 95,000 clones, with around 90% found just once. From germline, CDR1 is WSHSY and CDR2 SAAADI. The CDR3 is 15 amino acids. V shed 3 bases and J shed 1 base, with 12 bases lying between them. The sample originates from a study of technical replicates of blood from several donors. The TCR originated in a human donor in good health. The sample taken for sequencing was T cells isolated from PBMCs. This rearrangement joins TRBV10-2 to TRBJ1-1, with a possible D match to TRBD1 (5 bases). CDR3 region: CASSDMRGGNTEAFF. The DNA of the CDR3 is TGCGCCAGCAGTGATATGCGGGGGGGGAACACTGAAGCTTTCTTT.